By proportion, the clone carrying this TCR beta chain is medium-sized. This entry comes from a study of neoadjuvant anti-PD-1 for oral cavity cancer. The sample's time point: after neoadjuvant nivolumab, at surgical resection. Cohort: HPV-negative, locally advanced oral cavity squamous cell carcinoma patients. Germline CDR1 is MNHNS and CDR2 is SASEGT. The CDR3 totals 12 residues. Trimming removed 2 bases at V and 12 bases at J, with 14 bases between. Repertoires were generated with immunoSEQ multiplex PCR, while TCRdb's copy carries only in-frame clones and drops some. The sample carries more than 20,000 clones, approximately 26% recorded once.

This TCR derives from a person aged 40 to 85 with oral cavity squamous cell carcinoma. The chain uses TRBV6-1 and TRBJ2-7; no clear D. The starting material was tumor tissue, obtained after nivolumab (anti-PD-1) treatment. The CDR3 sequence: CASSEHSGKSYF. CDR3 DNA sequence: TGTGCCAGCAGTGAACATAGTGGGAAGTCGTACTTC.